A selection of T cell receptor beta chains follows, all from one sample in a study of Tregs in tolerant kidney transplant recipients. Assay used: immunoSEQ multiplex PCR; TCRdb lists only in-frame clones, some missing. Among tens of thousands of clones listed, 95% were seen once. Their antigens are not known. Input material: Tregs from blood cultured with allogeneic cells. The receptors come from a human donor in good health. CDR3s include the opening cysteine and the closing phenylalanine or tryptophan. D genes are given only for firm matches. Expanded clones get a size class; other rows say once, few or many, or leave the size out.

d_call j_call v_call clone_size cdr3_aa cdr3_nt
- TRBJ2-3 TRBV5-1 once CASSPSGVRTDTQYF TGCGCCAGCAGCCCATCAGGGGTCCGCACAGATACGCAGTATTTT
- TRBJ1-5 TRBV2 - CASSAHGGASNQPQHF TGTGCCAGCAGCGCCCATGGGGGGGCGAGCAATCAGCCCCAGCATTTT
- TRBJ2-7 TRBV4-1 - CASSQVIGLWHEQYF TGCGCCAGCAGCCAAGTGATTGGCTTGTGGCACGAGCAGTACTTC
- TRBJ2-5 TRBV18 - CASSPKAIQETQYF TGTGCCAGCTCACCGAAGGCGATCCAAGAGACCCAGTACTTC
TRBD1 TRBJ2-2 TRBV5-6 - CASSWDSTNTGELFF TGTGCCAGCAGCTGGGACAGCACGAACACCGGGGAGCTGTTTTTT
TRBD1 TRBJ1-2 TRBV6-5 - CASSPSHRGIGYTF TGTGCCAGCAGTCCAAGTCACAGGGGTATAGGCTACACCTTC
- TRBJ2-3 TRBV11-2 - CASSLSILDDTQYF TGTGCCAGCAGCTTATCGATACTAGATGATACGCAGTATTTT
- TRBJ1-1 TRBV7-2 - CASSLIIPGAGTEAFF TGTGCCAGCAGCTTAATTATTCCGGGGGCGGGCACTGAAGCTTTCTTT
- TRBJ2-6 TRBV5-1 once CASSLTDRANVLTF TGCGCCAGCAGCTTGACCGACAGGGCCAACGTCCTGACTTTC
TRBD1 TRBJ2-7 TRBV2 - CASSSGTGGYEQYF TGTGCCAGCAGCTCCGGGACAGGGGGCTACGAGCAGTACTTC
- TRBJ2-7 TRBV15 - CATSRDIFYEQYF TGTGCCACCAGCAGGGACATTTTCTACGAGCAGTACTTC
- TRBJ1-5 TRBV15 - CATSRGWGGSNQPQHF TGTGCCACCAGCAGAGGTTGGGGAGGGAGCAATCAGCCCCAGCATTTT
TRBD1 TRBJ2-1 TRBV5-1 - CASSLAPQGAIPNEQFF TGCGCCAGCAGCTTGGCACCACAGGGGGCGATTCCCAATGAGCAGTTCTTC
TRBD2 TRBJ2-1 TRBV6-4 - CASSRTSFDEQFF TGTGCCAGCAGCCGGACTAGTTTCGATGAGCAGTTCTTC
TRBD1 TRBJ1-1 TRBV18 - CASSPNQGADTEAFF TGTGCCAGCTCACCTAACCAGGGGGCTGACACTGAAGCTTTCTTT
TRBD2 TRBJ2-5 TRBV5-4 - CASSPGGFKYQETQYF TGTGCCAGCAGCCCGGGAGGATTTAAGTATCAAGAGACCCAGTACTTC
- TRBJ2-2 TRBV5-1 - CASSFAGQNTGELFF TGCGCCAGCAGCTTCGCGGGACAAAACACCGGGGAGCTGTTTTTT